A selection of T cell receptor beta chains follows, all from one sample in a study of radiation and T cells in renal cell carcinoma. TCRdb keeps only in-frame clones here, not all; method: immunoSEQ multiplex PCR. The repertoire has around 100,000 clones, 65% to 90% of them found once; the top ten carry roughly 7.6%. The sequencing here drew on blood, taken from a patient whose treatment included radiotherapy and nephrectomy. The receptors were gathered from a man between 60 and 75 years old with renal cell carcinoma. Each CDR3 is given with its conserved first and last residue. A D gene is named only where the DNA matches it firmly. For some rows the clone size is stated as once, few or many, or as a class when expanded; others skip it.

.	TRBJ2-3	TRBV30	.	TGTGCCTGGAGTCGTTCACAGCGCACAGATACGCAGTATTTT	CAWSRSQRTDTQYF
.	TRBJ2-3	TRBV29-1	.	TGCAGCGTTGTGATGGCGAGAGACTCAGATACGCAGTATTTT	CSVVMARDSDTQYF
.	TRBJ1-2	TRBV28	.	TGTGCCAGCAGTCCCCCGGGGGCGCTCGGCTACACCTTC	CASSPPGALGYTF
.	TRBJ2-2	TRBV28	.	TGTGCCAGCCGAACCGAGGGGGAGCTGTTTTTT	CASRTEGELFF
.	TRBJ1-3	TRBV7-7	.	TGTGCCAGCGATAGAGGGAAGGGGAGGGCTGGAAACACCATATATTTT	CASDRGKGRAGNTIYF
.	TRBJ2-1	TRBV19	.	TGTGCCAGTAGCCTCGAAAGAGCCGTGCTCTCCTACAATGAGCAGTTCTTC	CASSLERAVLSYNEQFF
once	TRBJ2-6	TRBV5-1	TRBD1	TGCGCCAGCAGCCCGGGACAGAGCTCTGGGGCCAACGTCCTGACTTTC	CASSPGQSSGANVLTF
.	TRBJ2-2	TRBV25-1	.	TGTGCCAGCGGGGTAGTGGCCAACACCGGGGAGCTGTTTTTT	CASGVVANTGELFF
.	TRBJ1-5	TRBV2	TRBD1	TGTGCCAGCAGCCCAACCCGGGACAGGCCGGATCAGCCCCAGCATTTT	CASSPTRDRPDQPQHF
few	TRBJ2-7	TRBV7-9	.	TGTGCCAGCAGCTTAGTGCAGGGGGAGGGCTACGAGCAGTACTTC	CASSLVQGEGYEQYF
.	TRBJ1-1	TRBV28	TRBD1	TGTGCCAGCAGCGAAGGACAGGTATCTAACACTGAAGCTTTCTTT	CASSEGQVSNTEAFF
.	TRBJ2-7	TRBV28	.	TGTGCCAGCAGTTTCCTTTACGTGGGGGACACATCCTACGAGCAGTACTTC	CASSFLYVGDTSYEQYF
.	TRBJ2-2	TRBV9	.	TGTGCCAGCAGCGTAGTTTTGGCGGGGGAGCTGTTTTTT	CASSVVLAGELFF
.	TRBJ1-2	TRBV29-1	.	TGCAGCGTTGAAGACACGGGCTATGGCTACACCTTC	CSVEDTGYGYTF
few	TRBJ2-1	TRBV7-2	.	TGTGCCAGCAGCTTAGGGGGGACGGGGAATGAGCAGTTCTTC	CASSLGGTGNEQFF
.	TRBJ2-3	TRBV5-1	TRBD2	TGCGCCAGCAGCTCAAATAGCGGGCAGAGCACAGATACGCAGTATTTT	CASSSNSGQSTDTQYF